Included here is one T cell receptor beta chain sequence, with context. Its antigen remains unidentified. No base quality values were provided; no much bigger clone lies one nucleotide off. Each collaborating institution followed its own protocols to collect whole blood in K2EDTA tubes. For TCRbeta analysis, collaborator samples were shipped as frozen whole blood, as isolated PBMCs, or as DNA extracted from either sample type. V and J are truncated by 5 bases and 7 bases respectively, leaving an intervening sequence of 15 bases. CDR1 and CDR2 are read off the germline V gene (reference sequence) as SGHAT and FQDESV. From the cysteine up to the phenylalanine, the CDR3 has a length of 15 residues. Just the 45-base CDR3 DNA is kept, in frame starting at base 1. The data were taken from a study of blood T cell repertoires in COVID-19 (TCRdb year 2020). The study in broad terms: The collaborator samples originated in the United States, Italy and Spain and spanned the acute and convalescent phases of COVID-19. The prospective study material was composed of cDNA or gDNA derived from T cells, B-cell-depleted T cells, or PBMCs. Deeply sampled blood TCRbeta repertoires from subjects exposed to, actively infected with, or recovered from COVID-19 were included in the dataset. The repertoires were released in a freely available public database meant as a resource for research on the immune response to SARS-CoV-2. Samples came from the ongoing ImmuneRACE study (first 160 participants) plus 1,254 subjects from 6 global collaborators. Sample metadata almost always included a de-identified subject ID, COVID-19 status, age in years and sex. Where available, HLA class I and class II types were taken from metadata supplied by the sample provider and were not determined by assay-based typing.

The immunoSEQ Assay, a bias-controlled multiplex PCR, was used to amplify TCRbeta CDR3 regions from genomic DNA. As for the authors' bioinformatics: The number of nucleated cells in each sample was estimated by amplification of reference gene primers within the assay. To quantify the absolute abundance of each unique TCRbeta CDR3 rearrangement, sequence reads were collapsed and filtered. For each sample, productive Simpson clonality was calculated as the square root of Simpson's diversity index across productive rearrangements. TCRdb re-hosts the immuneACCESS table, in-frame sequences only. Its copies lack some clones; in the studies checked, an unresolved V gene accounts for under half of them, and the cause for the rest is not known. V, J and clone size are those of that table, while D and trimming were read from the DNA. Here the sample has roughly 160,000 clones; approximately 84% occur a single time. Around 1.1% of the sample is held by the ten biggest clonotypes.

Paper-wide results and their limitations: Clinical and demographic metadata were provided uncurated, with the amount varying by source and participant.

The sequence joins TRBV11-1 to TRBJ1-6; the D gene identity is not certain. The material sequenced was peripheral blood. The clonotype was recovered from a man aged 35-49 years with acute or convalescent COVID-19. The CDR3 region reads CASSRLRSGNSPLHF. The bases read TGTGCCAGCAGCCGCCTTAGGAGCGGGAATTCACCCCTCCACTTT.